These 17 T cell receptor beta chains were all obtained from the same sample, sequenced in a study of beta chain features in type 1 diabetes. Expressed TCRB transcripts were sequenced because the isolated RNA had all been reverse transcribed beforehand. Sequencing was performed with immunoSEQ multiplex PCR; in TCRdb, only in-frame clones are kept and a portion is missing. Of a few hundred thousand clones in the sample, roughly 30% were seen once. Input material: central memory CD4+ T cells from blood. Source of these receptors: a man under 40 in good health.

This rearrangement joins TRBV6-1 to TRBJ2-5; a weak D match, TRBD2 (6 bases). CDR1 is MNHNS, CDR2 SASEGT, per germline. Trimming pared 7 bases from V and 5 bases from J, leaving 17 bases between. This CDR3 spans 14 amino acids. DNA for the CDR3: TGTGCCAGCACCGCCGAGGGGAGGATTGAGACCCAGTACTTC. As protein: CASTAEGRIETQYF.

This chain links TRBV30 with TRBJ2-3; D perhaps matches TRBD1 (6 bases). CDR1 and CDR2 (germline): GTSNPN, SVGIG (reference sequence). The CDR3 contains 16 residues. Trimming removed 2 bases from V and 6 bases from J, with 21 bases in between. The chain's CDR3 is CAWSPGVAGRWDTQYF. The CDR3 DNA is TGTGCCTGGAGTCCAGGGGTAGCTGGGCGATGGGATACGCAGTATTTT.

This clone has a handful of counts. The chain joins TRBV2 to TRBJ1-1; TRBD1 aligns across 10 bases. J was trimmed by 5 bases and V by 6 bases; bases with no gene match: 0. This CDR3 has 12 amino acids. Germline V lookup: CDR1 SNHLY, CDR2 FYNNEI. CDR3 in amino acids: CASRGQGTEAFF. The CDR3 bases are TGTGCCAGCAGGGGACAGGGGACTGAAGCTTTCTTT.

Only a few counts were recorded for this clone. The gene calls are TRBV2 and TRBJ2-1, with TRBD2 matching 9 bases. CDR1 and CDR2 (germline): SNHLY, FYNNEI. The CDR3 runs 12 residues. The J segment lost 8 bases and the V segment lost 4 bases, leaving 0 bases of the junction unmatched. CDR3 in DNA: TGTGCCAGCAGTGGACTAGCGGATGAGCAGTTCTTC. Protein sequence: CASSGLADEQFF.

This chain links TRBV7-2 with TRBJ2-3; D is undetermined. Germline loops: CDR1 SGHTA, CDR2 FQGNSA. V lost 5 bases and J lost 2, with 8 bases in between. The CDR3 is 13 residues long. CDR3 residues: CASSPGSTDTQYF. CDR3 DNA sequence: TGTGCCAGCAGCCCCGGGTCCACAGATACGCAGTATTTT.

This clone was counted between two and nine times. The chain uses TRBV23-1 and TRBJ2-7; TRBD1 agrees at 8 bases. TRBV23-1 is an ORF; its function is uncertain. With V trimmed by 2 bases and J by 5 bases, 2 bases remained unmatched. This CDR3 has 13 residues. In nucleotides, the CDR3 is TGCGCCAGCAGTCAACCGACAGGGGACGAGCAGTACTTC. Translated: CASSQPTGDEQYF.

The chain combines TRBV4-1 with TRBJ2-5, with 7 positions matching TRBD1. Germline assignment: CDR1 MGHRA and CDR2 YSYEKL. The J segment lost 1 base and the V segment lost 4 bases, leaving 3 bases of the junction unmatched. The CDR3 is made up of 14 amino acids. CDR3 nucleotides: TGCGCCAGCAGCCCAGGGGGTGGCCAAGAGACCCAGTACTTC. Its protein is CASSPGGGQETQYF.

This clone has a handful of counts. This chain uses TRBV4-2 with TRBJ2-3; D is undetermined. V was cut by 3 bases and J by 2 bases, with 9 bases left in between. CDR1 is LGHNA and CDR2 is YNFKEQ in the germline V gene. This CDR3 spans 14 amino acids. As DNA, the CDR3 is TGTGCCAGCAGCCAGGGGTCATCCACAGATACGCAGTATTTT. The encoded protein is CASSQGSSTDTQYF.

This clone was picked up a small number of times. This chain links TRBV30 with TRBJ2-1; D possibly corresponds to TRBD2 (5 bases). Germline CDR1 GTSNPN, CDR2 SVGIG (reference sequence). This CDR3 is 15 amino acids long. V shed 4 bases and J shed 0 bases, with 13 bases lying between them. CDR3 in amino acids: CAWTSLGSSYNEQFF. The CDR3 DNA reads TGTGCCTGGACCTCCTTGGGGAGCTCCTACAATGAGCAGTTCTTC.

This clone was counted ten times or more. V gene TRBV29-1 combines with J gene TRBJ2-1; 10 bases line up with TRBD2. With 4 bases clipped from V and 6 bases from J, the junction kept 9 bases outside the gene matches. Germline V lookup: CDR1 SQVTM, CDR2 ANQGSEA. The CDR3 consists of 15 residues. The CDR3 sequence is CSVVGTSESRNEQFF. In DNA, the CDR3 is TGCAGCGTTGTCGGGACTAGCGAGAGTCGCAATGAGCAGTTCTTC.

The rearrangement links TRBV11-2 to TRBJ2-1; no reliable D call. V was trimmed by 2 bases and J by 8 bases, leaving 7 bases between them. The CDR3 sequence is 12 residues long. Germline CDR1 SGHAT, CDR2 FQNNGV. The CDR3 is CASSLYEDEQFF. CDR3 DNA: TGTGCCAGCAGCTTATACGAGGATGAGCAGTTCTTC.

This chain connects TRBV11-2 to TRBJ2-6; 9 bases agree with TRBD1. V shed 4 bases, J shed 13 bases, and the junction held 2 bases outside the gene matches. The germline V gene encodes CDR1 SGHAT and CDR2 FQNNGV. The CDR3 length is 12 residues. This chain's CDR3 is CASSSGQGVLTF. The CDR3 DNA sequence: TGTGCCAGCAGCTCCGGACAGGGGGTCCTGACTTTC.

This clone was seen a handful of times. The rearrangement links TRBV7-2 to TRBJ1-5, with no clear D. The germline gives CDR1 SGHTA, CDR2 FQGNSA. The CDR3 runs 13 residues. Between the trimmed V and J ends, which lost 7 bases and 2 bases, there was a span of 9 bases. CDR3 bases: TGTGCCAGCACCTCTTGGGGCAATCAGCCCCAGCATTTT. Its protein is CASTSWGNQPQHF.

J is TRBJ1-5 and V is TRBV5-1; no firm D call. There are 14 residues in the CDR3. Germline V gene sequence: CDR1 SGHRS, CDR2 YFSETQ. V gave up 4 bases and J gave up 4 bases, with 12 bases separating them. The CDR3 loop reads CASSQDGLNQPQHF. Here the CDR3 DNA reads TGCGCCAGCAGCCAGGACGGCTTAAATCAGCCCCAGCATTTT.

This clone turned up a few times. V gene TRBV19 combines with J gene TRBJ1-5, with 10 bases fitting TRBD1. With 7 bases clipped from V and 7 bases from J, the junction kept 13 bases outside the gene matches. The CDR3 is 16 residues long. CDR1 and CDR2 from the germline V gene are LNHDA and SQIVND (reference sequence). The CDR3 region has the DNA TGTGCCAGTACCCGAACCCGGGACAGGGGAATCCAGCCCCAGCATTTT. Translated: CASTRTRDRGIQPQHF.

There are many counts of this clone. The CDR3 sequence is CASSGQLGSGANVLTF. In DNA form, the CDR3 reads TGTGCCAGCAGTGGACAGCTAGGCTCTGGGGCCAACGTCCTGACTTTC. The chain uses TRBV2 and TRBJ2-6; D perhaps matches TRBD1 (5 bases). CDR3 length: 16 residues. V dropped 4 bases and J dropped 0 bases, with 10 bases sitting between them. Germline CDR1 is SNHLY and CDR2 is FYNNEI.

J is TRBJ2-3 and V is TRBV7-6; D may match TRBD1 or TRBD2 (5 bases each). In germline, CDR1 is SGHVS, CDR2 FNYEAQ. The CDR3 spans 15 residues. Between the trimmed V and J ends, which lost 1 base and 6 bases, there was a span of 14 bases. This CDR3 reads CASSLGGATKDTQYF. DNA of the CDR3: TGTGCCAGCAGCTTAGGAGGGGCCACAAAGGATACGCAGTATTTT. The full variable domain, with the rest looked up from reference TRBV7-6 and TRBJ2-3, is GAGVSQSPRYKVTKRGQDVALRCDPISGHVSLYWYRQALGQGPEFLTYFNYEAQQDKSGLPNDRFSAERPEGSISTLTIQRTEQRDSAMYRCASSLGGATKDTQYFGPGTRLTVL.